This T cell receptor beta chain was retrieved from a study of response to subunit inactivated influenza vaccine (dated by TCRdb to 2016 to 2018). At the level of the whole study: Deep quantitative profiling of the T cell receptor repertoire was used in the study to follow responses to a trivalent subunit inactivated influenza vaccine.

This clonotype was counted only a few times. The antigen it binds to is not known. No per-base quality is available; no much larger clone lies one base away. The trim is 7 bases for V and 9 bases for J, with a gap of 11 bases between the germline ends. The CDR3 spans 11 residues, from the cysteine through the phenylalanine. Of all the DNA, just the CDR3 is kept, 33 bases in frame from base 1. From the germline V gene, CDR1 is MNHEY and CDR2 is SVGAGI. What the study reported, not specific to this receptor: It was suggested by the authors that each seasonal influenza vaccination may recruit only a limited number of new T cells.

Preparation of the library involved RT-PCR. The instrument was an Illumina HiSeq 2500. Starting from the raw public reads, TCRdb applied fastp trimming at Q25, assembled clones with MiXCR and retained in-frame beta chains. Every entry covers one CDR3 protein and lists the most common genes and DNA from its rows. The sample includes hundreds of thousands of distinct CDR3 sequences, with 25% observed a single time. The ten biggest clones cover approximately 2% of the sample. This sequence uses TRBV6-5 and TRBJ2-3; the D gene lacks a confident call. This receptor was taken from a man aged 45-65 years who received an inactivated influenza vaccine. Donor details come from another sample of the same person, matched by shared clones. The specimen comprised CD4+ T cells sorted from PBMCs, sampled about 5 days after vaccination. Here is the DNA: TGTGCCAGCACCGGAAGGAGAACGCAGTATTTT. Its translation reads: CASTGRRTQYF.